What follows are 18 T cell receptor beta chains derived from one specimen sequenced in a study of OX40 agonist ivuxolimab in advanced cancers. Assay: immunoSEQ multiplex PCR; the TCRdb copy retains only in-frame clones and omits some. This table holds 150,000 to 190,000 clones, 85% to 95% found once. The material sequenced was CD4+ or CD8+ T cells sorted from blood, taken in a trial of the OX40 agonist ivuxolimab. The receptors shown here come from an adult with an advanced solid tumor such as melanoma, head and neck, liver or kidney cancer.

The table lists this clone with a few counts. Additional DNA sequences in this sample encode the identical CDR3. The chain carries TRBV18 and TRBJ2-5; unclear D gene. With 0 bases removed from V and 5 bases from J, the gap between germline ends came to 7 bases. The CDR3 runs to 13 residues. Germline CDR1 reads KGHSH; CDR2 reads LQKENI. The CDR3 DNA reads as TGTGCCAGCTCACCACCGGCGGCCGAGACCCAGTACTTC. It translates to CASSPPAAETQYF.

This sequence joins TRBV19 and TRBJ2-3, with D perhaps assigned TRBD1 or TRBD2 (5 bases each). The V end lost 6 bases, the J end lost 0 bases, and 22 bases lay between the germline ends. CDR3 length equals 18 residues. Germline CDR1 LNHDA, CDR2 SQIVND (reference sequence). The CDR3: CASSLEGRGTGSTDTQYF. For the CDR3, the DNA is TGTGCCAGTAGCCTAGAGGGGCGAGGGACCGGCAGCACAGATACGCAGTATTTT.

V gene TRBV11-2 combines with J gene TRBJ2-5; D is uncertain. This CDR3 has 12 residues. Germline CDR1 reads SGHAT; CDR2 reads FQNNGV. V lost 5 bases and J 7 bases, leaving 11 bases between the germline ends. The DNA of the CDR3 is TGTGCCAGCAGCCCCGGGCTCGGGACCCAGTACTTC. Encoded protein: CASSPGLGTQYF.

The CDR3 DNA is TGTGCCAGCAGCCCCAGGACAGGGTTCAAGTACTTC. Translated: CASSPRTGFKYF. The V gene is TRBV7-8, the J gene TRBJ2-5; TRBD1 aligns across 8 bases. The CDR3 is 12 residues long. The germline V gene has CDR1 SGHVS and CDR2 FQNEAQ. V dropped 5 bases and J dropped 12; count of bases not matched to a gene: 8.

This chain uses TRBV4-3 with TRBJ2-1; 9 bases line up with TRBD1. Losses at the gene ends were 4 bases for V and 8 bases for J; bases not matched to a gene: 3. This CDR3 region has 13 residues. Germline V gene data show CDR1 as LGHNA and CDR2 as YSLEER. The CDR3 here is CASSPYRGHEQFF. The CDR3 DNA is TGCGCCAGCAGCCCATACAGGGGGCATGAGCAGTTCTTC.

The V and J genes are TRBV18 and TRBJ2-7, with D tentatively TRBD1 (7 bases). V lost 6 bases and J lost 0, with 15 bases in between. In germline, CDR1 is KGHSH, CDR2 LQKENI. The CDR3 has 15 residues. The CDR3 sequence is CASSQQGTGSYEQYF. As DNA, the CDR3 is TGTGCCAGCTCTCAACAGGGGACTGGCTCCTACGAGCAGTACTTC. Complete variable domain (other parts from reference TRBV18 and TRBJ2-7): NAGVMQNPRHLVRRRGQEARLRCSPMKGHSHVYWYRQLPEEGLKFMVYLQKENIIDESGMPKERFSAEFPKEGPSILRIQQVVRGDSAAYFCASSQQGTGSYEQYFGPGTRLTVT.

This clone has a handful of counts. This chain joins TRBV4-1 and TRBJ1-1; 7 positions match TRBD1. Germline CDR1 MGHRA, CDR2 YSYEKL. The CDR3 is 14 amino acids. V gave up 4 bases and J gave up 5 bases; unmatched junction bases: 7. This CDR3 is CASSPLDRDTEAFF. As DNA, the CDR3 is TGCGCCAGCAGCCCCCTAGACAGGGATACTGAAGCTTTCTTT.

The CDR3 DNA sequence: TGTGCCAGCAGTTCCCCGCGGGGGGGCACAGATACGCAGTATTTT. It encodes CASSSPRGGTDTQYF. The rearrangement uses TRBV6-5 and TRBJ2-3, with 8 bases matching TRBD2. CDR3 size: 15 residues. V was clipped by 4 bases and J by 1 base; unmatched bases: 4. In germline, CDR1 is MNHEY, CDR2 SVGAGI.

The chain is built from TRBV29-1 and TRBJ2-3; D tentatively fits TRBD1 or TRBD2 (5 bases each). V was shortened by 5 bases and J by 5 bases, with 14 bases between the two germline ends. The CDR3 is made up of 13 amino acids. Looked up from germline, CDR1 is SQVTM and CDR2 is ANQGSEA. The CDR3 nucleotides read TGCAGCGTTCATAGGGGAGCCCGAGATACGCAGTATTTT. Translating gives CSVHRGARDTQYF.

The J gene is TRBJ1-4, the V gene TRBV18; D uncertain. Trimming took 3 bases from V and 2 from J, leaving 10 bases between them. This CDR3 has 15 residues. Germline-derived CDR1 and CDR2 are KGHSH and LQKENI. This CDR3 is CASSPPSQTNEKLFF. The DNA for the CDR3 is TGTGCCAGCTCACCCCCGTCACAGACTAATGAAAAACTGTTTTTT. The full variable domain, rest sourced from reference TRBV18 and TRBJ1-4, is NAGVMQNPRHLVRRRGQEARLRCSPMKGHSHVYWYRQLPEEGLKFMVYLQKENIIDESGMPKERFSAEFPKEGPSILRIQQVVRGDSAAYFCASSPPSQTNEKLFFGSGTQLSVL.

The chain links TRBV5-4 to TRBJ1-5; D is unclear. Trimming removed 0 bases at V and 9 bases at J, with 19 bases between. CDR1 and CDR2 from the germline V gene are SGHNT and YYREEE (reference sequence). The CDR3 runs to 16 residues. DNA of the CDR3: TGTGCCAGCAGCTTGGAAGGGAGAAGAGGCGCGATGCCCCAGCATTTT. It codes for CASSLEGRRGAMPQHF. Complete variable domain (other parts from reference TRBV5-4 and TRBJ1-5): ETGVTQSPTHLIKTRGQQVTLRCSSQSGHNTVSWYQQALGQGPQFIFQYYREEENGRGNFPPRFSGLQFPNYSSELNVNALELDDSALYLCASSLEGRRGAMPQHFGDGTRLSIL.

The V gene is TRBV6-5, the J gene TRBJ1-6; maybe TRBD1 (6 bases). The CDR3 is 16 amino acids. The V end lost 0 bases, the J end lost 7 bases, and 13 bases lay between the germline ends. CDR1 is MNHEY and CDR2 is SVGAGI in the germline V gene. The chain's CDR3 is CASSYSSTGSNSPLHF. In DNA, the CDR3 is TGTGCCAGCAGTTACTCGTCAACAGGGAGCAATTCACCCCTCCACTTT.

The chain combines TRBV7-8 with TRBJ2-7, with D uncertain. Between the trimmed V and J ends, which lost 0 bases and 4 bases, there was a span of 13 bases. CDR3 length: 15 residues. Germline-derived CDR1 and CDR2 are SGHVS and FQNEAQ. The CDR3 reads CASSLADPVGYEQYF. The CDR3 bases are TGTGCCAGCAGCTTAGCGGACCCAGTGGGGTACGAGCAGTACTTC. Full variable domain (missing parts from reference TRBV7-8 and TRBJ2-7): GAGVSQSPRYKVAKRGQDVALRCDPISGHVSLFWYQQALGQGPEFLTYFQNEAQLDKSGLPSDRFFAERPEGSVSTLKIQRTQQEDSAVYLCASSLADPVGYEQYFGPGTRLTVT.

Details on this clone: Its ends do not fully match the called genes, so a read error is possible. The rearrangement links TRBV19 to TRBJ1-2; 7 bases align to TRBD1. The CDR3 covers 14 residues. Germline lookup yields CDR1 LNHDA and CDR2 SQIVND (reference sequence). The CDR3 sequence: CASSPRTGAYDYTF. The CDR3 nucleotides are TGTGCCAGTAGCCCCCGGACAGGCGCCTATGACTACACCTTC.

This rearrangement joins TRBV7-2 to TRBJ2-3; no definite D call. Trimming cost V 0 bases and J 1 base, with 14 bases left between them. Per the germline V gene, CDR1 is SGHTA and CDR2 is FQGNSA. The CDR3 runs to 17 residues. CDR3 nucleotides: TGTGCCAGCAGCTTAGCAGGGCGGTCGATCGGCACAGATACGCAGTATTTT. It translates to CASSLAGRSIGTDTQYF.

The CDR3 region is CASSLSVDPNSPLHF. As DNA, the CDR3 is TGTGCCAGCAGCTTGAGTGTAGACCCTAATTCACCCCTCCACTTT. The chain links TRBV11-2 to TRBJ1-6; D is ambiguous. V was trimmed by 3 bases and J by 6 bases, leaving 12 bases between them. CDR3 size: 15 residues. CDR1 and CDR2 from the germline V gene are SGHAT and FQNNGV. Based on the CDR3 plus reference TRBV11-2 and TRBJ1-6, the full variable domain is EAGVAQSPRYKIIEKRQSVAFWCNPISGHATLYWYQQILGQGPKLLIQFQNNGVVDDSQLPKDRFSAERLKGVDSTLKIQPAKLEDSAVYLCASSLSVDPNSPLHFGNGTRLTVT.

CDR3 sequence (DNA): TGTGCCAGCAGCTTAGCCACAGGGTCTCGGGAGCAGTACTTC. Protein product: CASSLATGSREQYF. V gene TRBV7-2 combines with J gene TRBJ2-7, with D possibly TRBD1 on 6 matching bases. V was pared by 0 bases and J by 7 bases, with 13 bases between. Germline CDR1 SGHTA, CDR2 FQGNSA. The CDR3 loop spans 14 amino acids.

The chain has TRBV10-3 and TRBJ1-2, with D possibly being TRBD1 (5 bases). Deletions cut 0 bases from V and 4 bases from J, with 12 bases between. Germline CDR1 ENHRY, CDR2 SYGVKD. The CDR3 extends over 15 amino acids. The CDR3 is CAISESRGEIYGYTF. The DNA for the CDR3 is TGTGCCATCAGTGAGTCCCGGGGGGAAATCTATGGCTACACCTTC.